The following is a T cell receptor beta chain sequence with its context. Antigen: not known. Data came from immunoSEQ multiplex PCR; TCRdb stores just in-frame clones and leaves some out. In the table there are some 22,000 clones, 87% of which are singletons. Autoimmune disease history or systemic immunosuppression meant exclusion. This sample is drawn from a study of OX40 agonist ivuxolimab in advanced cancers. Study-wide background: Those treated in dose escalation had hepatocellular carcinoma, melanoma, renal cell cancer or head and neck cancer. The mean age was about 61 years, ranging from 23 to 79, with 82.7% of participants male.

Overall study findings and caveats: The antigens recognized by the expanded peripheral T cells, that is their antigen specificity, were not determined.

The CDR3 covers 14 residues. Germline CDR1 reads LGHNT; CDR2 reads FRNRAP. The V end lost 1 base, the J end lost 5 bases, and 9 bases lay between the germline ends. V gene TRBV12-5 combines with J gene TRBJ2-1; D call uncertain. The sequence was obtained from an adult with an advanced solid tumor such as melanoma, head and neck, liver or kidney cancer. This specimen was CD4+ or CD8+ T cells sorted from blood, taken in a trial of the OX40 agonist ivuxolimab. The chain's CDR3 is CASGLGARHNEQFF. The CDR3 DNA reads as TGTGCTAGTGGTTTGGGAGCGCGACACAATGAGCAGTTCTTC.